Below are 9 T cell receptor beta chains sequenced from a single sample in a study of T cells in Graves' hyperthyroidism and ophthalmopathy. Amplification targeted TCR beta CDR3 regions from RNA transcripts. Initially, a first-round RT-PCR of the TCR CDR3 employed the HTBI primer set. TCRdb re-analysed the multiplex PCR reads in MiXCR, keeping a single row per CDR3 protein. The table records roughly 640,000 distinct CDR3 sequences, about 16% of them present only once. Sequenced: blood. The receptors shown here come from a woman between 40 and 55 years old with Graves' ophthalmopathy.

This clonotype was seen repeatedly, ten times or more. The chain has TRBV6-1 and TRBJ2-7; 7 nucleotides agree with TRBD1. CDR1 MNHNS and CDR2 SASEGT come from the germline V gene. The CDR3 is 14 amino acids. The V segment lost 7 bases and the J segment 7 bases; nucleotides outside the gene matches: 13. The CDR3 here is CASTWDSPFMEQYF. The CDR3 nucleotides read TGTGCCAGCACGTGGGACAGCCCTTTTATGGAGCAGTACTTC.

This clonotype was picked up many times. The chain carries TRBV7-3 and TRBJ2-6; D gene uncertain. V lost 5 bases and J 0 bases, leaving 8 bases between the germline ends. This CDR3 contains 15 residues. CDR1 is SGHTA and CDR2 is FQGTGA in the germline V gene. The CDR3 region is CASSPTASGANVLTF. CDR3 coding DNA: TGTGCCAGCAGCCCAACAGCCTCTGGGGCCAACGTCCTGACTTTC.

At least ten counts were recorded for this clonotype. The chain combines TRBV5-1 with TRBJ2-5; 16 bases line up with TRBD2. The germline V gene encodes CDR1 SGHRS and CDR2 YFSETQ. The CDR3 extends over 18 amino acids. V was clipped by 4 bases and J by 3 bases; unmatched bases: 9. The chain's CDR3 is CASSPRGTSGRAEETQYF. The CDR3 nucleotides read TGCGCCAGCAGCCCGAGAGGGACTAGCGGGAGGGCCGAAGAGACCCAGTACTTC.

This clonotype was seen ten or more times. The genes are TRBV28 and TRBJ2-1, with 9 bases aligning to TRBD2. Germline V gene data show CDR1 as MDHEN and CDR2 as SYDVKM. V lost 5 bases and J lost 2; bases outside the gene matches: 4. CDR3 length equals 15 residues. CDR3 sequence (DNA): TGTGCCAGCAGTCGGCGGACTAGCGCCTACAATGAGCAGTTCTTC. Protein: CASSRRTSAYNEQFF.

Notes on this clonotype: This may be a read error, as it is one base from a much larger clone. The rearrangement joins TRBV29-1 to TRBJ1-1; D may be TRBD1 (5 bases). V dropped 4 bases and J dropped 3 bases, with 12 bases sitting between them. CDR3 length: 13 amino acids. CDR1 and CDR2 (germline): SQVTM, ANQGSEA. The CDR3 loop reads CSVGAGEDTEAFF. The CDR3 DNA is TGCAGCGTTGGGGCGGGGGAGGACACTGAAGCTTTCTTT. Variable domain in full (rest from reference TRBV29-1 and TRBJ1-1): SAVISQKPSRDICQRGTSLTIQCQVDSQVTMMFWYRQQPGQSLTLIATANQGSEATYESGFVIDKFPISRPNLTFSTLTVSNMSPEDSSIYLCSVGAGEDTEAFFGQGTRLTVV.

This clonotype occurred many times. The chain couples TRBV20-1 to TRBJ2-1; D is unclear. This CDR3 comprises 12 residues. Trimming took 6 bases from V and 9 from J, leaving 15 bases between them. CDR1 is DFQATT and CDR2 is SNEGSKA in the germline V gene (reference sequence). The CDR3 coding sequence is TGCAGTGCCACCCCCTCCCTCAGTGAGCAGTTCTTC. Encoded protein: CSATPSLSEQFF.

Ten or more counts support this clonotype. The rearrangement uses TRBV30 and TRBJ1-1; unclear D gene. CDR1 is GTSNPN and CDR2 is SVGIG in the germline V gene (reference sequence). V was clipped by 1 base and J by 10 bases, with 10 bases between them. The CDR3 is made up of 11 amino acids. The CDR3 is CAWSGPAAAFF. The CDR3, as DNA: TGTGCCTGGAGTGGGCCGGCGGCAGCTTTCTTT.

CDR3 region: CASSLMGTDTSYEQYF. The CDR3 nucleotides are TGTGCCAGCAGCTTAATGGGGACAGACACAAGCTACGAGCAGTACTTC. The rearrangement links TRBV7-9 to TRBJ2-7; 7 nucleotides match TRBD1. V lost 2 bases, J lost 3 bases, and 10 bases stayed unmatched. The germline CDR1 and CDR2 sequences are SEHNR and FQNEAQ (reference sequence). CDR3 length: 16 residues.

The chain couples TRBV6-2 or TRBV6-3 to TRBJ2-1; 13 positions match TRBD2. This CDR3 has 17 residues. The V segment lost 0 bases and the J segment 9 bases; nucleotides outside the gene matches: 8. Germline lookup yields CDR1 MNHEY and CDR2 SVGEGT. The CDR3 sequence: CASSYSWTSGSIGEQFF. The CDR3 nucleotides are TGTGCCAGCAGTTACTCCTGGACTAGCGGGAGCATCGGTGAGCAGTTCTTC.